Listed here is a single TCR beta chain. Germline CDR1 is SNHLY and CDR2 is FYNNEI. This CDR3 comprises 12 residues. Trimming cost V 4 bases and J 5 bases, with 8 bases left between them. This record belongs to a study of blood T cell repertoires in COVID-19. Assay: immunoSEQ multiplex PCR; the TCRdb copy retains only in-frame clones and omits some. The table has about 260,000 clones, over 80% seen once; the top ten hold just over 0.85%. This receptor was identified in a man in his fifties who had been exposed to COVID-19. Material: PBMCs or T cells enriched from blood (not recorded which). V is TRBV2 and J is TRBJ1-2, with a possible D match to TRBD1 (6 bases). The CDR3, as DNA: TGTGCCAGCAGTGTGGACAGATATGGCTACACCTTC. It translates to CASSVDRYGYTF.